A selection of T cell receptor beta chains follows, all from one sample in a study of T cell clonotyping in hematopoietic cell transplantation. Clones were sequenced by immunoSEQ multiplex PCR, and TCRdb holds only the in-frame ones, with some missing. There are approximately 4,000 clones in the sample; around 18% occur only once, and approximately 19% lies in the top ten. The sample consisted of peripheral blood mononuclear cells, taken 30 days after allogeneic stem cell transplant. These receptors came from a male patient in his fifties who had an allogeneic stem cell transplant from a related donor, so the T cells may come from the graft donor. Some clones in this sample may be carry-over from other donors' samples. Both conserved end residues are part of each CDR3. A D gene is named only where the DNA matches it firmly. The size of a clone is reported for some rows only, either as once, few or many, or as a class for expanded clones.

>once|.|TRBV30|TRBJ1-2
TGTGCCTGGAGTGTACTAAGTGGCTACACCTTC
CAWSVLSGYTF
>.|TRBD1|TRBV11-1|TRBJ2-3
TGTGCCAGCAGCCCTGGACAGGGGAGGGATACGCAGTATTTT
CASSPGQGRDTQYF
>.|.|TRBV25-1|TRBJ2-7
TGTGCCAGCAGTGAAAATGAGGTTGTAGAGGACTTC
CASSENEVVEDF
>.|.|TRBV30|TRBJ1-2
TGTGCCTGGAGTGTACTCAGGATTAACTATGGCTACACCTTC
CAWSVLRINYGYTF
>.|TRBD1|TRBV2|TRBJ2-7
TGTGCCACCTCAGGGGGCGCCTACGAGCAGTACTTC
CATSGGAYEQYF
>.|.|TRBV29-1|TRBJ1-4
TGCGGGGCGGGGGGTAGTGAAAAACTGTTTTTT
CGAGGSEKLFF
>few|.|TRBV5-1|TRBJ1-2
TGCGCCAGCAGCGCAGCCCGGGACTTCCGAGATGGCTACACCTTC
CASSAARDFRDGYTF
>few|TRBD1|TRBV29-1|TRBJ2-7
TGCAGCGTCCGAGGGGGCGGCCACGAGCAGTACTTC
CSVRGGGHEQYF
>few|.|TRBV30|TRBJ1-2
TGTGCCTGGAGAACAGGGAATCGAGGCTACACCTTC
CAWRTGNRGYTF
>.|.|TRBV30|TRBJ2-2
TGTGCCTGGAGTCCCGGCGGGGCCGGCACCGGGGAGCTGTTTTTT
CAWSPGGAGTGELFF
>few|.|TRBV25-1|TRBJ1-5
TGTGCCAGCAGTGGAAAACAGGGTGGGAATCAGCCCCAGCATTTT
CASSGKQGGNQPQHF
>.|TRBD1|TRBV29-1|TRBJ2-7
TGCAGCGTTGAAACGGGACAGGGTTACGAGCAGTACTTC
CSVETGQGYEQYF
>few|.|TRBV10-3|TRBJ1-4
TGTGCCATCAGTGAGATCGGGGGCGGTGAAAAACTGTTTTTT
CAISEIGGGEKLFF
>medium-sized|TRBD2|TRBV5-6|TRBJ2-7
TGTGCCAGCAGCCGGGACCGAGGGACTAGAAACGAGCAGTACTTC
CASSRDRGTRNEQYF
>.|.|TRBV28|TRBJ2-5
TGTGCCAGCAGGGAGGACGGGGAGACCCAGTACTTC
CASREDGETQYF
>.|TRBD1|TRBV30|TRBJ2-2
TGTGCCTGGAGTGAGGGGACAGCCGGGGAGCTGTTTTTT
CAWSEGTAGELFF
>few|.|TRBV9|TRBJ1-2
TGTGCCAGCAGCCTACAGGGCAAAGGCTACACCTTC
CASSLQGKGYTF
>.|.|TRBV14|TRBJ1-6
TGTGCCAGCACCGTTACCCATGGGTCACCCCTCCACTTT
CASTVTHGSPLHF
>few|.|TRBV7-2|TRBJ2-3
TGTGCCAGCAGCTTAGGCGGGGGCGCAGATACGCAGTATTTT
CASSLGGGADTQYF
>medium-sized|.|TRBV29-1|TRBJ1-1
TGCAGCGTTGACAGGGCCACTGAAGCTTTCTTT
CSVDRATEAFF
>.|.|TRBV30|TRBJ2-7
TGTGCCTGGGAGGCGGCCTCCTACGAGCAGTACTTC
CAWEAASYEQYF
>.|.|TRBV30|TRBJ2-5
TGTGCCTGGGGAAAAGGGGGCGGAGGGGAGACCCAGTACTTC
CAWGKGGGGETQYF
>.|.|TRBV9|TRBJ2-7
TGTGCCAGCAGCGGGGGCGCGGGGTTGGGGTACGAGCAGTACTTC
CASSGGAGLGYEQYF
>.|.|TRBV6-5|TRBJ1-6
TGTGCCAGCAGTTACTCGAACACGTTAAATTCACCCCTCCACTTT
CASSYSNTLNSPLHF
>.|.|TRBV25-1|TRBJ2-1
TGTGCCAGCACCCCCGTTTACAGTAACAATGAGCAGTTCTTC
CASTPVYSNNEQFF
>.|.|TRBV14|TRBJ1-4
TGTGCCAGCAGCCAAGCGGAGACCGGTAATGAAAAACTGTTTTTT
CASSQAETGNEKLFF
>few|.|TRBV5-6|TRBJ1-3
TGTGCCAGCAGCTATCTGCCCACCGGGGCTAACACCATATATTTT
CASSYLPTGANTIYF
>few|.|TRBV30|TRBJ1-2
TGTGCCTGGTTTTCCCGCGCGGGCTATGGCTACACCTTC
CAWFSRAGYGYTF
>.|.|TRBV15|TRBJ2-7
TGTGCCACGTCCGATAGGAGGGGGCGCGACGAGCAGTACTTC
CATSDRRGRDEQYF
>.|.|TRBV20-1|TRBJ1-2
TGCAGTGCCCCCACCATAGGCTACACCTTC
CSAPTIGYTF
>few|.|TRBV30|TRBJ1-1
TGTGCCTGGAGTGCCGACACTGAAGCTTTCTTT
CAWSADTEAFF
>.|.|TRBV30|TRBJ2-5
TGTGCCTGGAGTCTCCGGGAGACCCAGTACTTC
CAWSLRETQYF
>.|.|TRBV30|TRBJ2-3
TGTGCCTGGAGCAGGGGGGGCACAGATACGCAGTATTTT
CAWSRGGTDTQYF
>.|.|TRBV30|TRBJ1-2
TGTGCCTGGAGTGTAAGAGGGAACTATGGCTACACCTTC
CAWSVRGNYGYTF
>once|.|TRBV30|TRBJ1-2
TGTGCCTGGAGTGTACAGCCGAACTATGGCTACACCTTC
CAWSVQPNYGYTF
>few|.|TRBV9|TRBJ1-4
TGTGCCAGCAGCGGACAGCATAATGAAAAACTGTTTTTT
CASSGQHNEKLFF
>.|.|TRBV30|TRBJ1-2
TGTGCCTGGAGTGTTGGCAGTAAAACCCGCTACACCTTC
CAWSVGSKTRYTF
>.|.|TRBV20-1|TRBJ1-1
TGCAGTGCCCAGAGAACTGAAGCTTTCTTT
CSAQRTEAFF
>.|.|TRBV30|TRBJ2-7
TGTGCCTGGAGGAACAGGTCTCGGTACGAGCAGTACTTC
CAWRNRSRYEQYF
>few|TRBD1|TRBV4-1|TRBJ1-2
TGCGCCAGCAGCCTCTCAGGGGAGGGGGCAAACTATGGCTACACCTTC
CASSLSGEGANYGYTF
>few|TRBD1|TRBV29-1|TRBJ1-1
TGCAGCGTTGAAGATCATCAGGGGGAGGTCACTGAAGCTTTCTTT
CSVEDHQGEVTEAFF
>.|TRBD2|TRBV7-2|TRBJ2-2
TGTGCCAGCAGCTTAATTCGACTAGCGGGGGGCGGCACCGGGGAGCTGTTTTTT
CASSLIRLAGGGTGELFF
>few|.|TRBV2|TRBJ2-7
TGTGCCAGCAGGGAGGCAGCCGAGCAGTACTTC
CASREAAEQYF
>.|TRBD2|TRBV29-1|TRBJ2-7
TGCAGCGTCACGTCTAGCGGGGACTCCTACGAGCAGTACTTC
CSVTSSGDSYEQYF
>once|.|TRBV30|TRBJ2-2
TGTGCCTGGAGGGGGTTTTTTTCCGGGGAGCTGTTTTTT
CAWRGFFSGELFF
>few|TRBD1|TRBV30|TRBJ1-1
TGTGCCTGGAGCCCCACAGGGGACACTGAAGCTTTCTTT
CAWSPTGDTEAFF
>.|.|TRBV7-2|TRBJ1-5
TGTGCCAGTTCGACAGTGAATCAGCCCCAGCATTTT
CASSTVNQPQHF
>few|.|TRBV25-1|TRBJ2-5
TGTGCCAGCAGTTCACTAGCCTTAAGGGAGACCCAGTACTTC
CASSSLALRETQYF
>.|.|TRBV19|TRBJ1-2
TGTGCCAGTAGTATTCGGGGATCAGATAACTATGGCTACACCTTC
CASSIRGSDNYGYTF
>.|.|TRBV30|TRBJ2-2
TGTGCCTCCCGGGCCACAATGACCGGGGAGCTGTTTTTT
CASRATMTGELFF
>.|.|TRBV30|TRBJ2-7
TGTGCCTGGAGTGTATTTTTGGGGGCCGAGCAGTACTTC
CAWSVFLGAEQYF
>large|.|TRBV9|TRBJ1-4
TGTGCCAGCAGCGTAGACGGGGCGCGGAGGGAAAAACTGTTTTTT
CASSVDGARREKLFF
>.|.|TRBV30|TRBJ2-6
TGTGCCTGGAGTCGGCCAGACACCTCTGGGGCCAACGTCCTGACTTTC
CAWSRPDTSGANVLTF
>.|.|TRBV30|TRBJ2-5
TGTGCCTGGAAGGGCGCCTTGCCCCAAGAGACCCAGTACTTC
CAWKGALPQETQYF